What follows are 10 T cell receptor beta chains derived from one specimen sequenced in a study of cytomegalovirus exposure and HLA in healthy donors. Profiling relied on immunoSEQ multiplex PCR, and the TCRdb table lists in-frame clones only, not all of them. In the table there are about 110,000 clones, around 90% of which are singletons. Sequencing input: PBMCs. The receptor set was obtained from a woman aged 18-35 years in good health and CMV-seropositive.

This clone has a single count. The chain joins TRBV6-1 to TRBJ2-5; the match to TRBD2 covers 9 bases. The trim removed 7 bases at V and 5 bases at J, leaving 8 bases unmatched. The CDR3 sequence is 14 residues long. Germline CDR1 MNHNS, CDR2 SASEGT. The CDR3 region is CASTVGLARETQYF. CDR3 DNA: TGTGCCAGCACTGTTGGACTAGCGAGGGAGACCCAGTACTTC.

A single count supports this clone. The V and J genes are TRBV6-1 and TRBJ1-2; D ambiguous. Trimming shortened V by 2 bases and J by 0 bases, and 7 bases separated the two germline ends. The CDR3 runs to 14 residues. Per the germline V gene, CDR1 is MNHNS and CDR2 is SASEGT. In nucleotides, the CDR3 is TGTGCCAGCAGTGAATTCGGAGCTAACTATGGCTACACCTTC. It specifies CASSEFGANYGYTF.

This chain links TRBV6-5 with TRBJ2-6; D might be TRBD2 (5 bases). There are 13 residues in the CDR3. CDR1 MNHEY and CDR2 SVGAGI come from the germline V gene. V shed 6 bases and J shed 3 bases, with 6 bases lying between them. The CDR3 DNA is TGTGCCAGCAGAGAGGGTGGGGCCAACGTCCTGACTTTC. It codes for CASREGGANVLTF.

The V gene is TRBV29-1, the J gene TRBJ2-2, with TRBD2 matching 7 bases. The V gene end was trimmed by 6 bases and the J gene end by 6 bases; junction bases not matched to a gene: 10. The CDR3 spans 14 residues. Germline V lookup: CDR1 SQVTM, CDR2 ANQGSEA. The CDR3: CSVMTSYRSGELFF. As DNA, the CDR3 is TGCAGCGTAATGACTAGCTATAGGTCCGGGGAGCTGTTTTTT.

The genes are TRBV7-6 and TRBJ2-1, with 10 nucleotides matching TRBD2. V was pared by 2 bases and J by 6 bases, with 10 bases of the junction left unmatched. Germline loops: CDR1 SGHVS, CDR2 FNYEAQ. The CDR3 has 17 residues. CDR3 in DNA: TGTGCCAGCAGCTTATCCTACGCCGGGACTAGCGTCAATGAGCAGTTCTTC. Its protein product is CASSLSYAGTSVNEQFF.

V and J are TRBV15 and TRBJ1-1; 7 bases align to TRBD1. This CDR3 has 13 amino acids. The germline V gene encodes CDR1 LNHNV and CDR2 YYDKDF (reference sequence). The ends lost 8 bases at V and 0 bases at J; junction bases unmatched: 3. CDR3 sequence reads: CATEGQMNTEAFF. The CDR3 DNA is TGTGCCACCGAGGGACAGATGAACACTGAAGCTTTCTTT.

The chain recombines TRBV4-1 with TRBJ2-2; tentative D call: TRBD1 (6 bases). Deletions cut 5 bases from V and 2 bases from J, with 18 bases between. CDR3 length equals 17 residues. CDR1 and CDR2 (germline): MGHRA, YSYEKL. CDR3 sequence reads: CASSGTYRDVNTGELFF. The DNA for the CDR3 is TGCGCCAGCAGCGGAACCTACAGGGACGTAAACACCGGGGAGCTGTTTTTT.

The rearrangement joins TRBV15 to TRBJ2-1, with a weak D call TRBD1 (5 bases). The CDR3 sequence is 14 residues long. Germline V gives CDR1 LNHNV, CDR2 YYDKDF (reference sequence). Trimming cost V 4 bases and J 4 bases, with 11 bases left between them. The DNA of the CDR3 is TGTGCCACCAGCATGCGAAGGGGATACAATGAGCAGTTCTTC. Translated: CATSMRRGYNEQFF.

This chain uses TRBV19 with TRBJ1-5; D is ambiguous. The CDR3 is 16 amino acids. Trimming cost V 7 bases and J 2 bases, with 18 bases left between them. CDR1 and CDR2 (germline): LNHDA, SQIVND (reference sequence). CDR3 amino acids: CASNTHRQGGNQPQHF. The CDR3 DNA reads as TGTGCCAGTAATACCCATCGACAAGGTGGCAATCAGCCCCAGCATTTT.

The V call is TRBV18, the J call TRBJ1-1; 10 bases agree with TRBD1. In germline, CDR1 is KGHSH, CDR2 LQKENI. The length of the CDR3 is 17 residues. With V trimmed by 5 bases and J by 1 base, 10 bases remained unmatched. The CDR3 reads CASSTGTGAIPNTEAFF. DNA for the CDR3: TGTGCCAGCTCAACCGGGACAGGGGCCATTCCGAACACTGAAGCTTTCTTT.